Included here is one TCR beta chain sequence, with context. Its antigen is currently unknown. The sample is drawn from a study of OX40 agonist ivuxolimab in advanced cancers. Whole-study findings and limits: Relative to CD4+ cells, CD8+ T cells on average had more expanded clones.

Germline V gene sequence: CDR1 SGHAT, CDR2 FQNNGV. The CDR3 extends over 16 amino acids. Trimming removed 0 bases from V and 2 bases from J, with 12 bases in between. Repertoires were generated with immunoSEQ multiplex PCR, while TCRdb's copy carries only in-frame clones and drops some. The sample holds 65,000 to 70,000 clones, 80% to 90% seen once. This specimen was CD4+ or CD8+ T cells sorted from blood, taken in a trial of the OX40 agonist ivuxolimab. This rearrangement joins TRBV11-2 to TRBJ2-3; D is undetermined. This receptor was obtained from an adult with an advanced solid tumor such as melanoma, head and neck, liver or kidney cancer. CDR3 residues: CASSLDGAGFTDTQYF. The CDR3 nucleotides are TGTGCCAGCAGCTTAGACGGAGCAGGTTTCACAGATACGCAGTATTTT.